This record covers a single T cell receptor beta chain. Antigen specificity is unknown. The source of the sample is a study of T cells after yellow fever vaccination. Turning to the study itself: SMART-Seq v4 Ultra Low Input prepared the low-cell-number fractions. Findings of the study overall: The study noted that FACS-sorted repertoires could contain abundant clonotypes contaminating from the bulk population.

TCRdb reprocessed the 5' RACE reads with MiXCR, giving one entry per CDR3 protein. The data show about 340,000 distinct CDR3 sequences, around 13% seen once. CDR1 is SGHNT, CDR2 YYREEE, per germline (reference sequence). The CDR3 spans 14 residues. Unmatched junction bases numbered 4, after V lost 1 base and J lost 4 bases. Sequences were derived from CD4+ T cells sorted from PBMCs, sampled 15 days after the yellow fever booster vaccination. The rearrangement joins TRBV5-4 to TRBJ1-2, with 7 nucleotides matching TRBD1. The sequence came from a man aged 18 to 29 who received the YFV17D yellow fever vaccine. The CDR3 bases are TGTGCCAGCAGCTTGTCCAGGGGGTCCTATGGCTACACCTTC. Translation gives CASSLSRGSYGYTF.